This passage covers 4 T cell receptor beta chains from one sample sequenced in a study of blood T cell repertoires in COVID-19. Some clones are missing from TCRdb's copy, which holds only in-frame ones; the method was immunoSEQ multiplex PCR. Here the sample spans 210,000 or so clones, 80% to 90% being singletons. Sequenced input: peripheral blood. The receptors derive from a man in his fifties or sixties with acute or convalescent COVID-19.

The genes are TRBV5-6 and TRBJ2-1; D is uncertain. Germline CDR1 is SGHDT and CDR2 is YYEEEE. Trimming took 4 bases from V and 0 from J, leaving 8 bases between them. The CDR3 is 14 amino acids. CDR3: CASSLLGSYNEQFF. Written as DNA, the CDR3 is TGTGCCAGCAGCCTGCTAGGCTCCTACAATGAGCAGTTCTTC.

The chain joins TRBV5-1 to TRBJ2-5, with 9 bases that match TRBD2. The ends lost 5 bases at V and 0 bases at J; junction bases unmatched: 5. Germline V CDR1 and CDR2: SGHRS, YFSETQ. The CDR3 is 15 residues long. The CDR3 region has the DNA TGCGCCAGCAGAACGCTAGCGGGAAACCAAGAGACCCAGTACTTC. Its protein product is CASRTLAGNQETQYF.

The gene calls are TRBV19 and TRBJ1-2; TRBD1 might be the D (6 bases). Looked up from germline, CDR1 is LNHDA and CDR2 is SQIVND (reference sequence). This CDR3 is built from 15 residues. In DNA form, the CDR3 reads TGTGCTACATCTACAGGGCTATCTTCTACCTATGGCTACACCTTC. It translates to CATSTGLSSTYGYTF.

The chain uses TRBV5-4 and TRBJ1-2, with a tentative D call TRBD1 (6 bases). Trimming stripped 0 bases from V and 4 bases from J, with 10 bases between. Germline loops: CDR1 SGHNT, CDR2 YYREEE (reference sequence). This CDR3 has 14 amino acids. The CDR3 loop is CASSLGPTGYGYTF. Written as DNA, the CDR3 is TGTGCCAGCAGCTTGGGCCCGACAGGCTATGGCTACACCTTC.